This T cell receptor beta chain is drawn from a study of beta chain features in type 1 diabetes. As every portion of the isolated RNA was reverse transcribed, the sequencing read expressed TCRB transcripts. Measured with immunoSEQ multiplex PCR; TCRdb has only the in-frame clones, and not every one. This sample carries about 340,000 clones, approximately 13% of them seen once, and the ten largest clones take roughly 0.015%. The CDR3 has 19 residues. Per the germline V gene, CDR1 is MGHRA and CDR2 is YSYEKL. Trimming took 4 bases from V and 0 from J; bases not matched to a gene: 11. Study conclusions and caveats: Shortening of TCRB CDR3s, moderate but significant, appeared in all four CD4+ subsets of Type 1 diabetes patients.

A word on this clone: What it binds is unknown.

The chain links TRBV4-1 to TRBJ2-6; 8 bases map to TRBD1. The source material was naive CD4+ T cells from blood. The sequence derives from a woman between 18 and 29 years old with type 1 diabetes. DNA for the CDR3: TGCGCCAGCAGCCCCCAATTGATGACAGGGGCCTCTGGGGCCAACGTCCTGACTTTC. Translating gives CASSPQLMTGASGANVLTF.